One T cell receptor (beta chain) is described in this entry. Antigen specificity is unknown. The data were taken from a study of cytomegalovirus exposure and HLA in healthy donors. Study as a whole: T cells numbering around 190 million yielded approximately 120 million unique TCR beta sequences in an earlier analysis.

PCR primers comprised 60 Vbeta and 13 Jbeta primers. Clones were read by immunoSEQ multiplex PCR, and TCRdb kept only the in-frame ones, dropping some. The table lists around 100,000 clones, around 70% of them singletons. General study results and limits: Presence/absence analyses took donor sequencing depth as roughly uniform. Under in vitro conditions, a few CMV-associated chains were confirmed as specific for CMV antigens.

Germline CDR1 and CDR2: MNHNS and SASEGT. The trim removed 7 bases at V and 8 bases at J, leaving 10 bases unmatched. There are 15 residues in the CDR3. The source of this sequence is a man aged 25 to 40 in good health and CMV-seropositive. The J gene is TRBJ1-6, the V gene TRBV6-1; 8 bases are shared with TRBD1. Sequencing was performed on PBMCs. CDR3 loop: CASTRAGTGYSPLHF. In DNA form, the CDR3 reads TGTGCCAGCACTAGAGCCGGGACAGGCTATTCACCCCTCCACTTT.